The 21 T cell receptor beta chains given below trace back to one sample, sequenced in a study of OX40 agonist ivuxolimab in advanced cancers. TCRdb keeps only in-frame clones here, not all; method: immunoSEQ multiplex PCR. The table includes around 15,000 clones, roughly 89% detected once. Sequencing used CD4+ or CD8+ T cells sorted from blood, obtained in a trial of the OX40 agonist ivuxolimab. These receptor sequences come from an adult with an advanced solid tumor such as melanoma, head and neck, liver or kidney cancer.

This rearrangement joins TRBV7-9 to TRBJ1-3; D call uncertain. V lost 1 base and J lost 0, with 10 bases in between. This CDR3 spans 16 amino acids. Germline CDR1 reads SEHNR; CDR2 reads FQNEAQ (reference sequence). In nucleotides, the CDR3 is TGTGCCAGCAGCTTAGGCAGCGCTAACTCTGGAAACACCATATATTTT. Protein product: CASSLGSANSGNTIYF.

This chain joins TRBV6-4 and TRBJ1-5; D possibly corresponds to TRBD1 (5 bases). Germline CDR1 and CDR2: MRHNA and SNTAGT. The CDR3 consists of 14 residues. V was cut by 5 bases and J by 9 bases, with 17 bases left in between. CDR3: CASSPQGEEGPQHF. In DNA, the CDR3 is TGTGCCAGCAGTCCCCAGGGAGAGGAGGGGCCCCAGCATTTT.

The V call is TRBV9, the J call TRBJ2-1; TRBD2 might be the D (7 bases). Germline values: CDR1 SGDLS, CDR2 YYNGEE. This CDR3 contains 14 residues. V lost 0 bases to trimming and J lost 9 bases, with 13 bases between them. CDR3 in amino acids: CASSVDGGAAEQFF. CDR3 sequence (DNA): TGTGCCAGCAGCGTAGATGGGGGGGCCGCTGAGCAGTTCTTC.

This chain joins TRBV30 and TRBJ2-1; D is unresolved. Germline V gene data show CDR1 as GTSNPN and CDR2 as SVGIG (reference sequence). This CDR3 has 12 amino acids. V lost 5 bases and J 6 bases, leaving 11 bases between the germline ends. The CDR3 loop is CAWYEVFNEQFF. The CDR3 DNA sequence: TGTGCCTGGTACGAGGTCTTCAATGAGCAGTTCTTC. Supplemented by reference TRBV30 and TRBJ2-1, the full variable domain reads SQTIHQWPATLVQPVGSPLSLECTVEGTSNPNLYWYRQAAGRGLQLLFYSVGIGQISSEVPQNLSASRPQDRQFILSSKKLLLSDSGFYLCAWYEVFNEQFFGPGTRLTVL.

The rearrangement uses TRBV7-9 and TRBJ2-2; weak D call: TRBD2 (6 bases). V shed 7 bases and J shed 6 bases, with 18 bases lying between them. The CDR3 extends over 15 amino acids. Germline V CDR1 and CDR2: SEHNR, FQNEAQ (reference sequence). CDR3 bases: TGTGCCAGCAACATACTTCCCAGGGAGGCCGGGGAGCTGTTTTTT. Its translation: CASNILPREAGELFF. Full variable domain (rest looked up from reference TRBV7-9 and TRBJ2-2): DTGVSQNPRHKITKRGQNVTFRCDPISEHNRLYWYRQTLGQGPEFLTYFQNEAQLEKSRLLSDRFSAERPKGSFSTLEIQRTEQGDSAMYLCASNILPREAGELFFGEGSRLTVL.

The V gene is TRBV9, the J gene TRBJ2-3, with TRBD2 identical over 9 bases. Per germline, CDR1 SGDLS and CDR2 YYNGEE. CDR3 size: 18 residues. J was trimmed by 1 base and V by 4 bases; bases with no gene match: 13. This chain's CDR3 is CASSNSRGTSSRTDTQYF. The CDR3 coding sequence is TGTGCCAGCAGCAATTCGAGGGGGACTAGCAGTCGCACAGATACGCAGTATTTT.

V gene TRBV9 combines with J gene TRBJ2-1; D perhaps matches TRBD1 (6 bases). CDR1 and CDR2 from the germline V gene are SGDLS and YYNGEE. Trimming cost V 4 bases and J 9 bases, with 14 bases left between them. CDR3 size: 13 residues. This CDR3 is CASSTRQAAEQFF. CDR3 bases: TGTGCCAGCAGCACCCGACAGGCGGCTGAGCAGTTCTTC.

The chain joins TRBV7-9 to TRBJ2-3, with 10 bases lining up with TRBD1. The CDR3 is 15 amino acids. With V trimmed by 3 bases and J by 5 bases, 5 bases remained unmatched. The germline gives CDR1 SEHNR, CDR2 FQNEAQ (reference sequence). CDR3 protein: CASSFDRGRGDTQYF. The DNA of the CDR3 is TGTGCCAGCAGCTTCGACAGGGGGCGCGGAGATACGCAGTATTTT.

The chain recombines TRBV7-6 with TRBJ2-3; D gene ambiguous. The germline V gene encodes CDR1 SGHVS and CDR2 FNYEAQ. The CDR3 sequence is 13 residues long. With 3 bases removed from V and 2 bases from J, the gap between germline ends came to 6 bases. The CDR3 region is CASSFRDTDTQYF. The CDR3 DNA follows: TGTGCCAGCAGCTTTCGAGACACAGATACGCAGTATTTT.

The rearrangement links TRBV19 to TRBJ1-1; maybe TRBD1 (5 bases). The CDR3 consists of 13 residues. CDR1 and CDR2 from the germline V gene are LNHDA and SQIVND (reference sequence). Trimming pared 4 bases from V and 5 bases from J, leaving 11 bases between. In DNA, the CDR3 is TGTGCCAGTAGTACAGGGAGACGGACTGAAGCTTTCTTT. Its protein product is CASSTGRRTEAFF. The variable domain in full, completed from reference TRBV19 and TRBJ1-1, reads DGGITQSPKYLFRKEGQNVTLSCEQNLNHDAMYWYRQDPGQGLRLIYYSQIVNDFQKGDIAEGYSVSREKKESFPLTVTSAQKNPTAFYLCASSTGRRTEAFFGQGTRLTVV.

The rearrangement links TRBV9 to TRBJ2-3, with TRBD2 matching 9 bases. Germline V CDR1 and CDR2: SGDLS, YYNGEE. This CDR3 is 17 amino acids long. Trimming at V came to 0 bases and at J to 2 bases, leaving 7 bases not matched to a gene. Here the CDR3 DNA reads TGTGCCAGCAGCGTAGAAGGGACTAGCTTCCTCACAGATACGCAGTATTTT. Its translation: CASSVEGTSFLTDTQYF.

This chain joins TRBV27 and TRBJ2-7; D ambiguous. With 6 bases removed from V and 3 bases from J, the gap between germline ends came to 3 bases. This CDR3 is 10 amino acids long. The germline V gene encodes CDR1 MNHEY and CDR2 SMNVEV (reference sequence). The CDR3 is CASRFYEQYF. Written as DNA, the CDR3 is TGTGCCAGCAGATTCTACGAGCAGTACTTC.

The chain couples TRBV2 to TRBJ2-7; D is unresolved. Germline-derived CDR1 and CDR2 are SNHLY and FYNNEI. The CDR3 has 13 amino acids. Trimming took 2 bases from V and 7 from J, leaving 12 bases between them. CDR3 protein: CASSETNPGEQYF. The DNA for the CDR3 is TGTGCCAGCAGTGAAACTAACCCTGGGGAGCAGTACTTC.

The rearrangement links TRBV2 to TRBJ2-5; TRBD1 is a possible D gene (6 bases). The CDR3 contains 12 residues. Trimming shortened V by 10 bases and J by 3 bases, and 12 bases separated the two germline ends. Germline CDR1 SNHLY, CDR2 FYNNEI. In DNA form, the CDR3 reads TGTGCCAAGAGGACAGAAAAAGAGACCCAGTACTTC. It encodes CAKRTEKETQYF.

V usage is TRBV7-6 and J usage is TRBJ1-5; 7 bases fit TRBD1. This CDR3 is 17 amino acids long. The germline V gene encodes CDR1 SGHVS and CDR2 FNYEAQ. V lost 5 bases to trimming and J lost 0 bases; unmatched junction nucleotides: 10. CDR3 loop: CASSPGTALYSNQPQHF. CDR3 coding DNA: TGTGCCAGCAGCCCAGGGACAGCCCTTTATAGCAATCAGCCCCAGCATTTT.

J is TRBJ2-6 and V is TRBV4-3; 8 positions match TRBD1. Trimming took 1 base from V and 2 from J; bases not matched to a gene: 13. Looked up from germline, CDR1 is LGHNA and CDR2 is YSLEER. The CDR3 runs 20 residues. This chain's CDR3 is CASSQGRRTGILAGANVLTF. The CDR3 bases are TGCGCCAGCAGCCAAGGTCGAAGGACAGGGATCCTCGCTGGGGCCAACGTCCTGACTTTC.

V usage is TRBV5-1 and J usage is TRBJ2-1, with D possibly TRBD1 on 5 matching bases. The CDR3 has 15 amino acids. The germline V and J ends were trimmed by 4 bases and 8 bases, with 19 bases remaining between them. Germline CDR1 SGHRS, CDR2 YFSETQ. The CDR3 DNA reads TGCGCCAGCAGCCTAGGGGCTCCCGGAGCATATGAGCAGTTCTTC. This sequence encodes CASSLGAPGAYEQFF.

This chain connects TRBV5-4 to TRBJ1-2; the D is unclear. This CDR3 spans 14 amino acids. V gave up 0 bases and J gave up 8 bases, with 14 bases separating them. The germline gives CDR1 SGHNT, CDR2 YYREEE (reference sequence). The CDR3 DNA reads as TGTGCCAGCAGCTTGGCCTCGTCAGCCGTGGGCTACACCTTC. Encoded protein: CASSLASSAVGYTF.

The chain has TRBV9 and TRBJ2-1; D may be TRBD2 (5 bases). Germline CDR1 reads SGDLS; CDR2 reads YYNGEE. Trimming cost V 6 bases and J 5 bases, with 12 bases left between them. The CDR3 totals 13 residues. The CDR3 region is CASNPDGNNEQFF. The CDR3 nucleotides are TGTGCCAGCAACCCGGACGGGAACAATGAGCAGTTCTTC.

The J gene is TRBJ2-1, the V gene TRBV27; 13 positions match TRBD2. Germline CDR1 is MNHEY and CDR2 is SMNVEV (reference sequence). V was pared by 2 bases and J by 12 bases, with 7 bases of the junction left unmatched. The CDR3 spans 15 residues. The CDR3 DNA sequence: TGTGCCAGCAGTTTAACGACTAGCGGGAGGTTGGGGCAGTTCTTC. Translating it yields CASSLTTSGRLGQFF.

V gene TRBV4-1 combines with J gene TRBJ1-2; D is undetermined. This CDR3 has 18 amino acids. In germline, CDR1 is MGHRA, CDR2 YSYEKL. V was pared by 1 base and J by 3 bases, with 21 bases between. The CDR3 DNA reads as TGCGCCAGCAGCCAAGGTGGAACAGCGACATCGAGATACTATGGCTACACCTTC. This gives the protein CASSQGGTATSRYYGYTF.